These 27 T cell receptor beta chains were sequenced from one sample in a study of T cells in Graves' hyperthyroidism and ophthalmopathy. Template material for amplifying TCR beta CDR3 regions consisted of RNA transcripts. During a first-round RT-PCR of the TCR CDR3, the HTBI primer set was used. TCRdb reprocessed the multiplex PCR reads with MiXCR, giving one entry per CDR3 protein. The sample shows approximately 620,000 distinct CDR3 sequences, roughly a sixth of them seen only once. The sample comprised blood. The source of these receptors is a woman between 40 and 50 years old with Graves' ophthalmopathy.

In nucleotides, the CDR3 is TGTGCCAGCAGCTTAGGGGATTCGGTAGGGATCTATGGCTACACCTTC. It encodes CASSLGDSVGIYGYTF. J is TRBJ1-2 and V is TRBV7-8; D is uncertain. In germline, CDR1 is SGHVS, CDR2 FQNEAQ. This CDR3 is built from 16 residues. The ends were cut back, 1 base at V and 4 bases at J, with 16 bases in the middle.

This clonotype has a count of ten or more. This rearrangement joins TRBV18 to TRBJ2-5, with 8 bases that match TRBD1. Germline V gene sequence: CDR1 KGHSH, CDR2 LQKENI. The CDR3 has 15 residues. Trimming removed 4 bases from V and 2 bases from J; junction bases left unmatched: 6. CDR3 loop: CASSLRQGLQETQYF. Here the CDR3 DNA reads TGTGCCAGCTCACTTCGACAGGGGTTACAAGAGACCCAGTACTTC.

In its sample, this clonotype was seen many times. This chain joins TRBV5-1 and TRBJ2-1; 8 nucleotides match TRBD2. With 8 bases clipped from V and 6 bases from J, the junction kept 16 bases outside the gene matches. CDR3 length equals 16 residues. Germline CDR1 and CDR2: SGHRS and YFSETQ. CDR3 sequence reads: CASLGSGGFGRNEQFF. The CDR3 DNA is TGCGCCAGTTTGGGGAGCGGGGGTTTCGGACGCAATGAGCAGTTCTTC.

The chain carries TRBV5-1 and TRBJ2-1; the match to TRBD2 covers 10 bases. CDR1 and CDR2 (germline): SGHRS, YFSETQ. This CDR3 is 15 amino acids long. Trimming at V came to 1 base and at J to 3 bases, leaving 1 base not matched to a gene. In DNA, the CDR3 is TGCGCCAGCAGCTTGACTAGCGGGGACTACAATGAGCAGTTCTTC. Translating it yields CASSLTSGDYNEQFF.

V is TRBV27 and J is TRBJ1-4, with 7 bases identical to TRBD1. The germline CDR1 and CDR2 sequences are MNHEY and SMNVEV (reference sequence). The ends lost 6 bases at V and 5 bases at J; junction bases unmatched: 12. CDR3 size: 16 residues. In nucleotides, the CDR3 is TGTGCCAGCAGCGTCATTCCCCCAGGGGGGAATGAAAAACTGTTTTTT. This translates into CASSVIPPGGNEKLFF.

As DNA, the CDR3 is TGTGCCAGCAGCCAGTCAGTCAATCAGCCCCAGCATTTT. Protein product: CASSQSVNQPQHF. The chain uses TRBV3-1 and TRBJ1-5; D gene uncertain. Trimming left V 3 bases short and J 3 bases short, with 6 bases between. This CDR3 contains 13 residues. Per the germline V gene, CDR1 is LGHDT and CDR2 is YNNKEL (reference sequence).

This chain joins TRBV4-1 and TRBJ1-2; D not resolved. V was pared by 4 bases and J by 0 bases, with 12 bases between. Germline CDR1 is MGHRA and CDR2 is YSYEKL. The CDR3 has 15 residues. The CDR3 region is CASSLGWFPNYGYTF. The DNA for the CDR3 is TGCGCCAGCAGCCTAGGGTGGTTCCCTAACTATGGCTACACCTTC.

The chain couples TRBV6-4 to TRBJ2-2; TRBD2 might be the D (6 bases). Trimming cost V 6 bases and J 3 bases, with 20 bases left between them. Germline V gene sequence: CDR1 MRHNA, CDR2 SNTAGT. This CDR3 spans 17 amino acids. The CDR3 loop is CASSHGVLAADTGELFF. The CDR3 DNA sequence: TGTGCCAGCAGCCACGGCGTCTTAGCGGCAGACACCGGGGAGCTGTTTTTT.

As regards this clonotype: With a much larger clone just one base away, this may be a read error. The rearrangement joins TRBV12-3 or TRBV12-4 to TRBJ2-2; 9 nucleotides agree with TRBD1. Trimming at V came to 3 bases and at J to 13 bases, leaving 9 bases not matched to a gene. This CDR3 contains 14 residues. The CDR3 protein is CASSFDRGSPRLFF. CDR3 coding DNA: TGTGCCAGCAGTTTCGACAGGGGGTCCCCGCGGCTGTTTTTT.

This clonotype came up a few times. The CDR3 protein is CASSGGSGGNEQFF. The CDR3 nucleotides read TGCGCCAGCAGCGGCGGCAGTGGAGGCAATGAGCAGTTCTTC. The chain uses TRBV5-1 and TRBJ2-1; possible D gene TRBD2, 5 bases. This CDR3 is built from 14 residues. Between the trimmed V and J ends, which lost 4 bases and 6 bases, there was a span of 14 bases. The V gene's germline CDR1 is SGHRS and CDR2 YFSETQ.

This clonotype turned up a few times. This CDR3 reads CASRPQPNQPQHF. The CDR3, as DNA: TGTGCCAGCAGGCCCCAACCGAATCAGCCCCAGCATTTT. This chain connects TRBV28 to TRBJ1-5; D not certain. The V gene's germline CDR1 is MDHEN and CDR2 SYDVKM. The V and J ends lost 6 bases and 4 bases respectively, with 10 bases between them. This CDR3 is built from 13 residues.

There are many counts of this clonotype. The chain links TRBV2 to TRBJ2-7, with D hard to call. Germline lookup yields CDR1 SNHLY and CDR2 FYNNEI. The CDR3 loop spans 14 amino acids. Trimming removed 4 bases from V and 6 bases from J, with 16 bases in between. The CDR3 DNA follows: TGTGCCAGCAGTGGAGGCAGCTCTCTCGCCGAGCAGTACTTC. Amino acids: CASSGGSSLAEQYF.

This clonotype has ten or more counts. The rearrangement links TRBV4-1 to TRBJ1-4; weak D call: TRBD1 (5 bases). Per the germline V gene, CDR1 is MGHRA and CDR2 is YSYEKL. Trimming removed 1 base at V and 8 bases at J, with 14 bases between. There are 15 residues in the CDR3. The CDR3 loop is CASSQGWGQLEKLFF. The DNA of the CDR3 is TGCGCCAGCAGCCAAGGATGGGGCCAATTAGAAAAACTGTTTTTT.

There are many counts of this clonotype. V is TRBV5-1 and J is TRBJ1-1, with D unresolved. Trimming left V 0 bases short and J 4 bases short, with 13 bases between. The CDR3 runs to 15 residues. The V gene's germline CDR1 is SGHRS and CDR2 YFSETQ. Here the CDR3 DNA reads TGCGCCAGCAGCTTGGATAGACGAGGAACCACTGAAGCTTTCTTT. Translating gives CASSLDRRGTTEAFF. The whole variable domain, filled in from reference TRBV5-1 and TRBJ1-1, reads KAGVTQTPRYLIKTRGQQVTLSCSPISGHRSVSWYQQTPGQGLQFLFEYFSETQRNKGNFPGRFSGRQFSNSRSEMNVSTLELGDSALYLCASSLDRRGTTEAFFGQGTRLTVV.

This clonotype has more than one count but fewer than ten. The CDR3 DNA is TGTGCCAGTAGCTATGCCAGACACACTGAAGCTTTCTTT. Translation: CASSYARHTEAFF. The chain combines TRBV19 with TRBJ1-1; D is unresolved. Germline-derived CDR1 and CDR2 are LNHDA and SQIVND (reference sequence). Trimming took off 6 bases at V and 3 bases at J, with 11 bases between the two ends. The CDR3 runs 13 residues.

The DNA of the CDR3 is TGTGCCTGGAGTGTTGGAGTTCAAGAGACCCAGTACTTC. This translates into CAWSVGVQETQYF. The chain recombines TRBV30 with TRBJ2-5; D remains ambiguous. The length of the CDR3 is 13 residues. V was cut by 0 bases and J by 2 bases, with 7 bases left in between. Germline values: CDR1 GTSNPN, CDR2 SVGIG (reference sequence).

This clonotype was counted at least ten times. The gene calls are TRBV20-1 and TRBJ2-5, with TRBD2 as a possible D gene (5 bases). Germline CDR1 DFQATT, CDR2 SNEGSKA (reference sequence). Trimming pared 4 bases from V and 1 base from J, leaving 13 bases between. This CDR3 is built from 14 residues. DNA for the CDR3: TGCAGTGCTACCCCTCGGGAACTCCAAGAGACCCAGTACTTC. Amino acids: CSATPRELQETQYF.

The chain links TRBV3-1 to TRBJ2-5; D is perhaps TRBD2 (6 bases). The CDR3 is made up of 14 amino acids. CDR1 and CDR2 from the germline V gene are LGHDT and YNNKEL (reference sequence). V was cut by 0 bases and J by 5 bases, with 10 bases left in between. For the CDR3, the DNA is TGTGCCAGCAGCCAAGACCGGGCGGGGGAGACCCAGTACTTC. Translated: CASSQDRAGETQYF.

This clonotype was found a few times. One base away lies a much larger clone, so this may be a sequencing read error. V is TRBV5-1 and J is TRBJ2-1; D is unresolved. The CDR3 has 15 residues. Germline lookup yields CDR1 SGHRS and CDR2 YFSETQ. CDR3 in amino acids: CVSSFDVGQTNEQFF. The CDR3, as DNA: TGCGTCAGCAGCTTTGATGTGGGCCAGACGAATGAGCAGTTCTTC.

The V call is TRBV19, the J call TRBJ1-5, with D unresolved. CDR3 length: 13 residues. Per germline, CDR1 LNHDA and CDR2 SQIVND (reference sequence). The V and J ends lost 7 bases and 1 base respectively, with 8 bases between them. In DNA, the CDR3 is TGTGCCAGTACCCCCAGCAGCAATCAGCCCCAGCATTTT. Translated, it gives CASTPSSNQPQHF.

The J gene is TRBJ2-7, the V gene TRBV6-1; TRBD1 agrees at 10 bases. Germline V gives CDR1 MNHNS, CDR2 SASEGT. The CDR3 runs to 14 residues. J lost 10 bases, V lost 7 bases, and 13 bases had no gene match. The CDR3 sequence: CASTRDRGSYGQYF. The CDR3 coding sequence is TGTGCCAGCACCAGGGACAGGGGTTCCTACGGACAGTACTTC.

As concerns this clonotype: A much bigger clone sits one base away, suggesting this may be a read error. The chain employs TRBV3-1 and TRBJ1-3; TRBD1 aligns across 8 bases. The length of the CDR3 is 16 residues. V gave up 4 bases and J gave up 2 bases; unmatched junction bases: 7. Germline V gene data show CDR1 as LGHDT and CDR2 as YNNKEL (reference sequence). Here the CDR3 reads CASSRGGQDPGNTIYF. Written as DNA, the CDR3 is TGTGCCAGCAGCCGGGGGGGACAGGACCCTGGAAACACCATATATTTT.

Ten or more counts support this clonotype. The rearrangement joins TRBV7-9 to TRBJ2-3; 10 bases are shared with TRBD2. The CDR3 is 15 residues long. The junction had 5 bases not matched to a gene; V was cut back by 2 bases and J by 6 bases. In germline, CDR1 is SEHNR, CDR2 FQNEAQ (reference sequence). The CDR3 DNA is TGTGCCAGCAGCTTAAAACTAGCGGGAAGGGATACGCAGTATTTT. This encodes CASSLKLAGRDTQYF. The variable domain in full, with the rest retrieved from reference TRBV7-9 and TRBJ2-3, is DTGVSQNPRHKITKRGQNVTFRCDPISEHNRLYWYRQTLGQGPEFLTYFQNEAQLEKSRLLSDRFSAERPKGSFSTLEIQRTEQGDSAMYLCASSLKLAGRDTQYFGPGTRLTVL.

This clonotype was seen more than once but under ten times. The chain links TRBV11-2 to TRBJ1-1; TRBD1 matches 9 bases. This CDR3 is built from 16 residues. J lost 1 base, V lost 3 bases, and 6 bases had no gene match. The germline CDR1 and CDR2 sequences are SGHAT and FQNNGV. CDR3 DNA sequence: TGTGCCAGCAGCTTGCGGACAGGGGAGAGGAACACTGAAGCTTTCTTT. Protein product: CASSLRTGERNTEAFF. Based on the CDR3 plus reference TRBV11-2 and TRBJ1-1, the full variable domain is EAGVAQSPRYKIIEKRQSVAFWCNPISGHATLYWYQQILGQGPKLLIQFQNNGVVDDSQLPKDRFSAERLKGVDSTLKIQPAKLEDSAVYLCASSLRTGERNTEAFFGQGTRLTVV.

CDR3: CASSLGSVGNQPQHF. The CDR3, as DNA: TGTGCCAGCAGCTTAGGGTCAGTCGGCAATCAGCCCCAGCATTTT. The J gene is TRBJ1-5, the V gene TRBV11-2, with D unclear. This CDR3 comprises 15 residues. V was pared by 1 base and J by 2 bases, with 9 bases between. Per the germline V gene, CDR1 is SGHAT and CDR2 is FQNNGV.

This clonotype showed up many times. V usage is TRBV2 and J usage is TRBJ2-1; D is ambiguous. This CDR3 is built from 15 residues. In germline, CDR1 is SNHLY, CDR2 FYNNEI. V gave up 1 base and J gave up 8 bases, with 15 bases separating them. CDR3 nucleotide sequence: TGTGCCAGCAGTGAAGACGGGTCGAAGGTGGATGAGCAGTTCTTC. Translation gives CASSEDGSKVDEQFF.

This chain links TRBV30 with TRBJ2-7; 7 positions match TRBD1. Germline CDR1 reads GTSNPN; CDR2 reads SVGIG (reference sequence). V was clipped by 1 base and J by 4 bases; unmatched bases: 7. The CDR3 totals 14 residues. Here the CDR3 reads CAWSALGQFYEQYF. CDR3 nucleotides: TGTGCCTGGAGTGCTCTGGGACAGTTTTACGAGCAGTACTTC.